This TCR beta chain is drawn from a study of T cells expressing NK-cell markers. Across the whole study: The study sequenced eight donors, seven HCMV-seropositive and one seronegative. Study-wide results and limits: In a few donors, dominant clonotypes made up about 28.3-65% of CD3+CD56-NKG2C+ cells.

TCRdb re-analyzed the 5' RACE reads; it lists each CDR3 protein once, without DNA. Recorded here are 550,000 to 600,000 distinct CDR3 sequences; the top ten clones represent under 4.5%. In the case of this clonotype: The antigen is not known.

The V gene's germline CDR1 is MDHEN and CDR2 SYDVKM. The CDR3 is 15 amino acids. The rearrangement joins TRBV28 to TRBJ2-1; TCRdb reports TRBD1, a call that lacks DNA to check it against. The sample consisted of blood T cells: a sorted CD56 or NKG2C T cell subset, CD4+ or CD8+ T cells, or bulk PBMC T cells (not recorded which). This sequence was found in a young man in good health. The CDR3 here is CASSLVGAFANEQFF.